The next 23 T cell receptor beta chains were all read from a single sample in a study of CD8 T cells in Susac syndrome. Random hexamers were used to reverse transcribe the RNA input (roughly 0.5 to 1 ug). TCRdb re-derived calls from the immunoSEQ multiplex PCR reads in MiXCR, one entry per CDR3 protein. The table lists about 180,000 distinct CDR3 sequences, roughly 95% of them singletons. Sequenced material: CD4+ T cells from PBMCs. The receptor set was obtained from a human donor with multiple sclerosis.

V usage is TRBV30 and J usage is TRBJ2-6; D unresolved. V lost 8 bases and J 0 bases, leaving 8 bases between the germline ends. From germline, CDR1 is GTSNPN and CDR2 SVGIG (reference sequence). The length of the CDR3 is 13 residues. The CDR3 bases are TGTGCCGCCAGAGACTCTGGGGCCAACGTCCTGACTTTC. It is translated as CAARDSGANVLTF.

The chain uses TRBV3-1 and TRBJ1-1; D might be TRBD1 (5 bases). CDR3 length: 14 residues. In germline, CDR1 is LGHDT, CDR2 YNNKEL (reference sequence). The germline V and J ends were trimmed by 1 base and 6 bases, with 12 bases remaining between them. In DNA form, the CDR3 reads TGTGCCAGCAGCCAAGGAAGGGGTGGGGCTGAAGCTTTCTTT. Its translation is CASSQGRGGAEAFF.

The genes are TRBV4-1 and TRBJ1-1; tentative D call: TRBD1 (6 bases). The CDR3 totals 14 residues. Germline-derived CDR1 and CDR2 are MGHRA and YSYEKL. Trimming stripped 4 bases from V and 1 base from J, with 10 bases between. The CDR3 DNA reads TGCGCCAGCAGCCGATGGGACAAGAACACTGAAGCTTTCTTT. It translates to CASSRWDKNTEAFF.

This clonotype was found once. V and J are TRBV7-2 and TRBJ1-6; the match to TRBD1 covers 9 bases. The CDR3 runs to 18 residues. V shed 5 bases, J shed 10 bases, and the junction held 18 bases outside the gene matches. Germline V gives CDR1 SGHTA, CDR2 FQGNSA. In nucleotides, the CDR3 is TGTGCCAGCAGCCCCTCTTCGCTCCACAGGGGGCGACGATCACCCCTCCACTTT. This sequence encodes CASSPSSLHRGRRSPLHF.

The chain is built from TRBV30 and TRBJ1-1; no firm D call. In germline, CDR1 is GTSNPN, CDR2 SVGIG (reference sequence). Trimming removed 5 bases at V and 2 bases at J, with 12 bases between. This CDR3 contains 13 residues. The CDR3 protein is CAWVTGANTEAFF. DNA of the CDR3: TGTGCCTGGGTAACCGGTGCCAACACTGAAGCTTTCTTT.

The chain links TRBV25-1 to TRBJ2-7; D is unclear. This CDR3 region has 12 residues. Germline V gene lookup returns CDR1 MGHDK and CDR2 SYGVNS. The V end lost 5 bases, the J end lost 5 bases, and 10 bases lay between the germline ends. The CDR3 DNA sequence: TGTGCCAGCAGTACCAGTGCCCACGAGCAGTACTTC. It codes for CASSTSAHEQYF.

The chain employs TRBV30 and TRBJ1-1, with D tentatively TRBD1 (6 bases). Trimming took off 1 base at V and 0 bases at J, with 9 bases between the two ends. This CDR3 contains 14 residues. The germline V gene encodes CDR1 GTSNPN and CDR2 SVGIG (reference sequence). CDR3 sequence (DNA): TGTGCCTGGAGTGATGACAGGATGAACACTGAAGCTTTCTTT. Its protein product is CAWSDDRMNTEAFF.

J is TRBJ2-1 and V is TRBV9, with D possibly matching TRBD2 (6 bases). The CDR3 runs to 15 residues. Trimming cost V 0 bases and J 2 bases, with 9 bases left between them. Germline V gene data show CDR1 as SGDLS and CDR2 as YYNGEE. CDR3 protein: CASSVGGATYNEQFF. The CDR3 nucleotides are TGTGCCAGCAGCGTAGGCGGGGCAACCTACAATGAGCAGTTCTTC. Looking up the rest from reference TRBV9 and TRBJ2-1 gives the full variable domain: DSGVTQTPKHLITATGQRVTLRCSPRSGDLSVYWYQQSLDQGLQFLIQYYNGEERAKGNILERFSAQQFPDLHSELNLSSLELGDSALYFCASSVGGATYNEQFFGPGTRLTVL.

The chain recombines TRBV5-1 with TRBJ2-6; 8 bases line up with TRBD1. This CDR3 comprises 19 residues. Germline loops: CDR1 SGHRS, CDR2 YFSETQ. The V gene end was trimmed by 0 bases and the J gene end by 0 bases; junction bases not matched to a gene: 8. CDR3 in amino acids: CASSLVNRGIPSGANVLTF. The DNA of the CDR3 is TGCGCCAGCAGCTTGGTAAACAGGGGGATTCCCTCTGGGGCCAACGTCCTGACTTTC.

V and J are TRBV20-1 and TRBJ2-3; the match to TRBD2 covers 10 bases. V shed 5 bases, J shed 2 bases, and the junction held 4 bases outside the gene matches. This CDR3 spans 14 amino acids. Germline CDR1 reads DFQATT; CDR2 reads SNEGSKA (reference sequence). CDR3 region: CSAPLAGVTDTQYF. The CDR3 DNA follows: TGCAGTGCTCCCCTAGCGGGGGTCACAGATACGCAGTATTTT.

V gene TRBV6-1 combines with J gene TRBJ1-1; D ambiguous. Germline-derived CDR1 and CDR2 are MNHNS and SASEGT. V was trimmed by 4 bases and J by 5 bases, leaving 5 bases between them. CDR3 length equals 11 residues. The CDR3 sequence is CASSVLTEAFF. CDR3 DNA sequence: TGTGCCAGCAGTGTTTTAACTGAAGCTTTCTTT.

The chain employs TRBV27 and TRBJ2-1; D is undetermined. CDR1 MNHEY and CDR2 SMNVEV come from the germline V gene (reference sequence). V was shortened by 6 bases and J by 3 bases, with 12 bases between the two germline ends. The CDR3 length is 14 residues. The CDR3 DNA sequence: TGTGCCAGCAGCCCTAGGACGGACTACAATGAGCAGTTCTTC. It translates to CASSPRTDYNEQFF.

J is TRBJ2-1 and V is TRBV19, with a weak D call TRBD2 (6 bases). Trimming pared 5 bases from V and 6 bases from J, leaving 20 bases between. Germline values: CDR1 LNHDA, CDR2 SQIVND (reference sequence). This CDR3 comprises 16 residues. The CDR3 loop reads CASSGDAGWGGNEQFF. DNA for the CDR3: TGTGCCAGTAGTGGGGACGCAGGATGGGGAGGCAATGAGCAGTTCTTC.

The V gene is TRBV6-1, the J gene TRBJ2-5, with D maybe TRBD2 (7 bases). There are 16 residues in the CDR3. Germline loops: CDR1 MNHNS, CDR2 SASEGT. Trimming took 7 bases from V and 4 from J, leaving 22 bases between them. The CDR3 coding sequence is TGTGCCAGCACTCCGATTGCGGGGGCGATACTAGAGACCCAGTACTTC. Encoded protein: CASTPIAGAILETQYF.

The chain carries TRBV5-4 and TRBJ1-5; tentatively, D is TRBD1 (5 bases). V lost 0 bases and J 2 bases, leaving 9 bases between the germline ends. This CDR3 is 15 amino acids long. Germline values: CDR1 SGHNT, CDR2 YYREEE (reference sequence). In DNA, the CDR3 is TGTGCCAGCAGCTTGGGAACAGGACGCAATCAGCCCCAGCATTTT. The encoded protein is CASSLGTGRNQPQHF.

V usage is TRBV7-9 and J usage is TRBJ2-7; TRBD1 agrees at 7 bases. The CDR3 loop spans 14 amino acids. J was trimmed by 0 bases and V by 5 bases; bases with no gene match: 4. Germline CDR1 reads SEHNR; CDR2 reads FQNEAQ (reference sequence). DNA of the CDR3: TGTGCCAGCAGCGTGGGACAGTACTCCTACGAGCAGTACTTC. The encoded protein is CASSVGQYSYEQYF.

This chain links TRBV4-2 with TRBJ1-2; 8 bases are a match to TRBD1. The CDR3 runs to 15 residues. Trimming removed 4 bases from V and 2 bases from J; junction bases left unmatched: 6. Germline loops: CDR1 LGHNA, CDR2 YNFKEQ. The chain's CDR3 is CASSPGQGSNYGYTF. Written as DNA, the CDR3 is TGTGCCAGCAGCCCCGGACAGGGCTCAAACTATGGCTACACCTTC.

The CDR3 region is CASRRESVGNPQYF. CDR3 in DNA: TGTGCCAGCAGGCGCGAGTCGGTGGGGAATCCGCAGTACTTC. The chain couples TRBV28 to TRBJ2-4; D gene uncertain. Germline CDR1 reads MDHEN; CDR2 reads SYDVKM. CDR3 length: 14 amino acids. V was shortened by 6 bases and J by 13 bases, with 22 bases between the two germline ends.

This chain connects TRBV12-3 or TRBV12-4 to TRBJ2-5; 8 bases line up with TRBD2. V was pared by 8 bases and J by 3 bases, with 5 bases of the junction left unmatched. The CDR3 runs 13 residues. The CDR3 DNA reads as TGTGCCAGCGCACTAGCGGTGAAAGAGACCCAGTACTTC. The encoded protein is CASALAVKETQYF.

CDR3: CSPNRTGPYEQYF. CDR3 DNA sequence: TGCAGCCCAAATCGGACAGGACCCTACGAGCAGTACTTC. This chain joins TRBV29-1 and TRBJ2-7, with TRBD1 matching over 7 bases. CDR3 size: 13 residues. Losses at the gene ends were 8 bases for V and 2 bases for J; bases not matched to a gene: 9. CDR1 SQVTM and CDR2 ANQGSEA come from the germline V gene.

This chain joins TRBV29-1 and TRBJ1-1; D is uncertain. Germline CDR1 and CDR2: SQVTM and ANQGSEA. This CDR3 is 11 amino acids long. Trimming took off 5 bases at V and 1 base at J, with 5 bases between the two ends. The CDR3: CSVRENTEAFF. The CDR3, as DNA: TGCAGCGTTAGGGAGAACACTGAAGCTTTCTTT.

The genes are TRBV3-1 and TRBJ2-7; D possibly corresponds to TRBD2 (6 bases). CDR1 and CDR2 from the germline V gene are LGHDT and YNNKEL (reference sequence). Trimming shortened V by 4 bases and J by 1 base, and 14 bases separated the two germline ends. This CDR3 has 15 amino acids. The CDR3 coding sequence is TGTGCCAGCAGCCGGATCAGTGGGGGGTCCTACGAGCAGTACTTC. Its protein product is CASSRISGGSYEQYF.

The chain uses TRBV30 and TRBJ1-2; D may be TRBD1 (6 bases). CDR1 is GTSNPN, CDR2 SVGIG, per germline (reference sequence). There are 13 residues in the CDR3. Trimming removed 4 bases from V and 5 bases from J, with 14 bases in between. CDR3 coding DNA: TGTGCCTGGATTGAATTCGGACAGTATGGCTACACCTTC. This gives the protein CAWIEFGQYGYTF.